A single sample is the source of the 17 T cell receptor beta chains below, sequenced in a study of blood T cell repertoires in COVID-19. Generated by immunoSEQ multiplex PCR, the TCRdb table keeps only in-frame clones and is missing some. The repertoire has tens of thousands of clones, roughly 85% of them found once; the top ten carry 7% to 10%. What was sequenced was peripheral blood. Receptors were obtained from a man older than 75 with active COVID-19.

The chain is built from TRBV7-9 and TRBJ2-6; 8 nucleotides align to TRBD1. This CDR3 contains 15 residues. V dropped 5 bases and J dropped 2; count of bases not matched to a gene: 2. Germline CDR1 SEHNR, CDR2 FQNEAQ (reference sequence). DNA of the CDR3: TGTGCCAGCAGCCAGGGACAGGCTGGGGCCAACGTCCTGACTTTC. It is translated as CASSQGQAGANVLTF.

The genes are TRBV6-6 and TRBJ2-7; D perhaps matches TRBD1 (5 bases). Germline values: CDR1 MNHNY, CDR2 SVGAGI (reference sequence). With 5 bases removed from V and 2 bases from J, the gap between germline ends came to 13 bases. CDR3 length: 14 residues. CDR3 nucleotide sequence: TGTGCCAGCAGTCCCCAGAGACAGACCTACGAGCAGTACTTC. Residues: CASSPQRQTYEQYF.

This chain joins TRBV7-2 and TRBJ2-1; 14 nucleotides line up with TRBD2. With V trimmed by 1 base and J by 9 bases, 5 bases remained unmatched. The length of the CDR3 is 16 residues. The germline CDR1 and CDR2 sequences are SGHTA and FQGNSA. The CDR3 sequence is CASSLGGTSGGGEQFF. CDR3 in DNA: TGTGCCAGCAGCTTAGGTGGGACTAGCGGGGGAGGTGAGCAGTTCTTC. Full variable domain (outside the CDR3, taken from reference TRBV7-2 and TRBJ2-1): GAGVSQSPSNKVTEKGKDVELRCDPISGHTALYWYRQSLGQGLEFLIYFQGNSAPDKSGLPSDRFSAERTGGSVSTLTIQRTQQEDSAVYLCASSLGGTSGGGEQFFGPGTRLTVL.

The chain uses TRBV9 and TRBJ1-2; D is perhaps TRBD1 (6 bases). CDR3 length equals 19 residues. Germline-derived CDR1 and CDR2 are SGDLS and YYNGEE. Deletions cut 4 bases from V and 2 bases from J, with 27 bases between. This chain's CDR3 is CASSTRRGSGPDGNYGYTF. The CDR3 coding sequence is TGTGCCAGCAGCACCCGTAGGGGGTCCGGGCCCGACGGGAACTATGGCTACACCTTC.

This chain links TRBV30 with TRBJ2-5; maybe TRBD1 (5 bases). With 2 bases removed from V and 2 bases from J, the gap between germline ends came to 15 bases. CDR3 size: 15 residues. CDR1 GTSNPN and CDR2 SVGIG come from the germline V gene (reference sequence). The CDR3 loop is CAWSPGRQQQETQYF. DNA for the CDR3: TGTGCCTGGAGTCCAGGTCGACAGCAACAAGAGACCCAGTACTTC.

This chain connects TRBV5-4 to TRBJ2-1; no firm D call. There are 12 residues in the CDR3. V lost 7 bases, J lost 8 bases, and 13 bases lay in between. Germline CDR1 is SGHNT and CDR2 is YYREEE (reference sequence). CDR3 amino acids: CASDSRPHEQFF. The CDR3 DNA sequence: TGTGCCAGCGACTCGAGACCGCATGAGCAGTTCTTC.

The chain is built from TRBV5-4 and TRBJ1-1, with 8 bases aligning to TRBD1. This CDR3 is built from 16 residues. Unmatched junction bases numbered 12, after V lost 3 bases and J lost 5 bases. Germline assignment: CDR1 SGHNT and CDR2 YYREEE (reference sequence). Here the CDR3 reads CASSSAPDRVVTEAFF. The DNA of the CDR3 is TGTGCCAGCAGCTCCGCCCCGGACAGGGTAGTGACTGAAGCTTTCTTT.

The chain couples TRBV12-5 to TRBJ1-1; 7 bases map to TRBD1. J was trimmed by 1 base and V by 0 bases; bases with no gene match: 17. The CDR3 has 20 residues. Germline V lookup: CDR1 LGHNT, CDR2 FRNRAP. This CDR3 is CASGLVTRTGALGANTEAFF. CDR3 DNA sequence: TGTGCTAGTGGTTTGGTAACCCGTACAGGGGCTTTAGGGGCGAACACTGAAGCTTTCTTT.

This chain joins TRBV24-1 and TRBJ2-7; D is undetermined. V shed 5 bases and J shed 1 base, with 23 bases lying between them. Germline values: CDR1 KGHDR, CDR2 SFDVKD. This CDR3 region has 18 residues. CDR3 residues: CATSAPRSSRKESYEQYF. Written as DNA, the CDR3 is TGTGCCACCAGTGCTCCTAGGTCGTCTAGGAAAGAATCCTACGAGCAGTACTTC.

The chain couples TRBV11-3 to TRBJ1-1; D not certain. Trimming removed 2 bases from V and 0 bases from J, with 7 bases in between. The CDR3 totals 14 residues. Germline CDR1 is SGHNT and CDR2 is YENEEA. The CDR3 spells CASSLNSMNTEAFF. In nucleotides, the CDR3 is TGTGCCAGCAGCTTAAACAGTATGAACACTGAAGCTTTCTTT. The full variable domain, in which reference TRBV11-3 and TRBJ1-1 provide the parts outside the CDR3, is EAGVVQSPRYKIIEKKQPVAFWCNPISGHNTLYWYLQNLGQGPELLIRYENEEAVDDSQLPKDRFSAERLKGVDSTLKIQPAELGDSAVYLCASSLNSMNTEAFFGQGTRLTVV.

V usage is TRBV5-6 and J usage is TRBJ1-3; possibly TRBD1 for D (6 bases). The CDR3 is made up of 15 amino acids. The ends were cut back, 4 bases at V and 4 bases at J, with 15 bases in the middle. CDR1 and CDR2 (germline): SGHDT, YYEEEE. CDR3 region: CASSPEGGDGNTIYF. The CDR3 nucleotides read TGTGCCAGCAGCCCTGAAGGGGGGGACGGAAACACCATATATTTT.

The chain couples TRBV13 to TRBJ2-7; perhaps TRBD2 as D (5 bases). The CDR3 sequence is 13 residues long. Per germline, CDR1 PRHDT and CDR2 FYEKMQ (reference sequence). V lost 5 bases and J lost 0, with 8 bases in between. CDR3 DNA sequence: TGTGCCAGCAGCCCCGGACTCTCCTACGAGCAGTACTTC. This gives the protein CASSPGLSYEQYF.

V gene TRBV7-2 combines with J gene TRBJ2-7, with a tentative D call TRBD1 (5 bases). The V end lost 5 bases, the J end lost 0 bases, and 17 bases lay between the germline ends. The length of the CDR3 is 16 residues. CDR1 and CDR2 (germline): SGHTA, FQGNSA. This CDR3 reads CASSPQDIRSSYEQYF. In DNA, the CDR3 is TGTGCCAGCAGCCCCCAGGACATCCGGAGCTCCTACGAGCAGTACTTC.

The V call is TRBV7-9, the J call TRBJ2-1; 8 bases are a match to TRBD2. Trimming cost V 3 bases and J 9 bases; bases outside gene matches: 10. This CDR3 is 15 amino acids long. Germline assignment: CDR1 SEHNR and CDR2 FQNEAQ (reference sequence). In DNA, the CDR3 is TGTGCCAGCAGCTTCGCGGGGGGTCGGGTTGGTGAGCAGTTCTTC. Protein product: CASSFAGGRVGEQFF.

This chain connects TRBV27 to TRBJ1-1, with a tentative D call TRBD1 (5 bases). The CDR3 length is 15 residues. Per the germline V gene, CDR1 is MNHEY and CDR2 is SMNVEV (reference sequence). V was clipped by 3 bases and J by 4 bases, with 15 bases between them. In DNA, the CDR3 is TGTGCCAGCAGTTTCCACCAGGCGGGGACCACTGAAGCTTTCTTT. This encodes CASSFHQAGTTEAFF.

The CDR3 sequence: CASSPRDLGVGEQYF. The CDR3 DNA sequence: TGTGCCAGCAGCCCACGCGATTTAGGGGTAGGCGAGCAGTACTTC. The chain has TRBV7-9 and TRBJ2-7, with D tentatively TRBD1 (5 bases). The germline V and J ends were trimmed by 5 bases and 6 bases, with 20 bases remaining between them. Germline-derived CDR1 and CDR2 are SEHNR and FQNEAQ (reference sequence). The CDR3 runs to 15 residues.

The genes are TRBV7-9 and TRBJ2-3; 12 positions match TRBD2. J lost 2 bases, V lost 5 bases, and 8 bases had no gene match. CDR3 length equals 17 residues. CDR1 is SEHNR and CDR2 is FQNEAQ in the germline V gene (reference sequence). The CDR3 DNA reads TGTGCCAGCAGCCAAGGACTAGCGGGGACTTCCACAGATACGCAGTATTTT. Translated, it gives CASSQGLAGTSTDTQYF.